This T cell receptor (beta chain) was sequenced during a study of blood T cell repertoires in COVID-19. Assay used: immunoSEQ multiplex PCR; TCRdb lists only in-frame clones, some missing. The repertoire holds a few hundred thousand clones, with 80% to 90% as singletons. This clone was detected once. The sequenced sample was peripheral blood. This TCR was sampled from a man between 18 and 35 years old who had recovered from COVID-19.

CDR3 loop: CASSPGRGRYTEAFF. Written as DNA, the CDR3 is TGCGCCAGCAGCCCGGGCAGGGGGAGGTACACTGAAGCTTTCTTT. The chain employs TRBV5-1 and TRBJ1-1, with TRBD1 matching 7 bases. The CDR3 sequence is 15 residues long. Germline V gene sequence: CDR1 SGHRS, CDR2 YFSETQ. The J segment lost 3 bases and the V segment lost 4 bases, leaving 9 bases of the junction unmatched.